These T cell receptor beta chains were read from a single sample in a study of T cells expressing NK-cell markers. Using the 5' RACE reads, TCRdb records one entry per CDR3 protein without DNA. This table holds about 260,000 distinct CDR3 sequences. The material sequenced was blood T cells: a sorted CD56 or NKG2C T cell subset, CD4+ or CD8+ T cells, or bulk PBMC T cells (not recorded which). All receptors derive from a man aged 18 to 29 in good health. CDR3s include the opening cysteine and the closing phenylalanine or tryptophan. Fields, in order: CDR3 length, V gene, J gene, CDR3 protein.

CDR3 length: 19
V gene: TRBV12-3/TRBV12-4
J gene: TRBJ2-3
CDR3 protein: CASSFNGRSGQGSTDTQYF

CDR3 length: 19
V gene: TRBV11-2
J gene: TRBJ2-7
CDR3 protein: CASSLWFHRVEGPPYEQYF

CDR3 length: 13
V gene: TRBV27
J gene: TRBJ2-2
CDR3 protein: CASSVRGNGELFF

CDR3 length: 15
V gene: TRBV4-3
J gene: TRBJ2-1
CDR3 protein: CASSQLTSGINEQFF

CDR3 length: 16
V gene: TRBV5-4
J gene: TRBJ2-3
CDR3 protein: CASSSQGTGGINTQYF

CDR3 length: 15
V gene: TRBV18
J gene: TRBJ2-2
CDR3 protein: CASSRNLRNTGELFF

CDR3 length: 15
V gene: TRBV20-1
J gene: TRBJ2-1
CDR3 protein: CSALPGQVSYNEQFF

CDR3 length: 14
V gene: TRBV10-3
J gene: TRBJ1-5
CDR3 protein: CAISETGTNQPQHF

CDR3 length: 17
V gene: TRBV30
J gene: TRBJ2-1
CDR3 protein: CAWSKGLGGAGHFKQFF

CDR3 length: 15
V gene: TRBV12-3/TRBV12-4
J gene: TRBJ2-1
CDR3 protein: CASRLGTAMGNEQFF

CDR3 length: 14
V gene: TRBV29-1
J gene: TRBJ2-1
CDR3 protein: CSVERGQVYNEQFF

CDR3 length: 15
V gene: TRBV13
J gene: TRBJ1-1
CDR3 protein: CASNRRGQGGTEAFF

CDR3 length: 14
V gene: TRBV25-1
J gene: TRBJ2-1
CDR3 protein: CASRRRQSGNEQFF

CDR3 length: 14
V gene: TRBV5-5
J gene: TRBJ2-3
CDR3 protein: CASSFDGFTDTQYF

CDR3 length: 18
V gene: TRBV10-3
J gene: TRBJ2-6
CDR3 protein: CAISDTSGRYSGANVLTF

CDR3 length: 15
V gene: TRBV5-1
J gene: TRBJ2-2
CDR3 protein: CASSLVRQNTGELFF

CDR3 length: 15
V gene: TRBV4-2
J gene: TRBJ1-1
CDR3 protein: CASSHASVMNTEAFF

CDR3 length: 15
V gene: TRBV7-6
J gene: TRBJ2-5
CDR3 protein: CASSLFSGSKETQYF

CDR3 length: 13
V gene: TRBV5-1
J gene: TRBJ1-2
CDR3 protein: CASSQDRDSGYTF

CDR3 length: 17
V gene: TRBV19
J gene: TRBJ2-3
CDR3 protein: CASTSPGTSGSTDTQYF

CDR3 length: 17
V gene: TRBV7-2
J gene: TRBJ2-3
CDR3 protein: CASSIPGLALGTDTQYF

CDR3 length: 12
V gene: TRBV20-1
J gene: TRBJ1-4
CDR3 protein: CSARDAYEKLFF

CDR3 length: 17
V gene: TRBV11-2
J gene: TRBJ2-3
CDR3 protein: CASSFASSSGSTDTQYF

CDR3 length: 15
V gene: TRBV5-4
J gene: TRBJ2-7
CDR3 protein: CASSTYVGARDEQYF

CDR3 length: 14
V gene: TRBV5-1
J gene: TRBJ2-1
CDR3 protein: CASRGQWSDNEQFF

CDR3 length: 15
V gene: TRBV24-1
J gene: TRBJ2-3
CDR3 protein: CATSVGAGVTDTQYF

CDR3 length: 16
V gene: TRBV7-9
J gene: TRBJ2-5
CDR3 protein: CASSYKPRARTETQYF

CDR3 length: 19
V gene: TRBV19
J gene: TRBJ2-1
CDR3 protein: CASSIGNTLAGGPRDEQFF

CDR3 length: 14
V gene: TRBV28
J gene: TRBJ2-5
CDR3 protein: CASSGGGGPETQYF

CDR3 length: 16
V gene: TRBV15
J gene: TRBJ2-3
CDR3 protein: CATSRMSGSGTDTQYF

CDR3 length: 18
V gene: TRBV19
J gene: TRBJ2-6
CDR3 protein: CASSTLAGGVSGANVLTF